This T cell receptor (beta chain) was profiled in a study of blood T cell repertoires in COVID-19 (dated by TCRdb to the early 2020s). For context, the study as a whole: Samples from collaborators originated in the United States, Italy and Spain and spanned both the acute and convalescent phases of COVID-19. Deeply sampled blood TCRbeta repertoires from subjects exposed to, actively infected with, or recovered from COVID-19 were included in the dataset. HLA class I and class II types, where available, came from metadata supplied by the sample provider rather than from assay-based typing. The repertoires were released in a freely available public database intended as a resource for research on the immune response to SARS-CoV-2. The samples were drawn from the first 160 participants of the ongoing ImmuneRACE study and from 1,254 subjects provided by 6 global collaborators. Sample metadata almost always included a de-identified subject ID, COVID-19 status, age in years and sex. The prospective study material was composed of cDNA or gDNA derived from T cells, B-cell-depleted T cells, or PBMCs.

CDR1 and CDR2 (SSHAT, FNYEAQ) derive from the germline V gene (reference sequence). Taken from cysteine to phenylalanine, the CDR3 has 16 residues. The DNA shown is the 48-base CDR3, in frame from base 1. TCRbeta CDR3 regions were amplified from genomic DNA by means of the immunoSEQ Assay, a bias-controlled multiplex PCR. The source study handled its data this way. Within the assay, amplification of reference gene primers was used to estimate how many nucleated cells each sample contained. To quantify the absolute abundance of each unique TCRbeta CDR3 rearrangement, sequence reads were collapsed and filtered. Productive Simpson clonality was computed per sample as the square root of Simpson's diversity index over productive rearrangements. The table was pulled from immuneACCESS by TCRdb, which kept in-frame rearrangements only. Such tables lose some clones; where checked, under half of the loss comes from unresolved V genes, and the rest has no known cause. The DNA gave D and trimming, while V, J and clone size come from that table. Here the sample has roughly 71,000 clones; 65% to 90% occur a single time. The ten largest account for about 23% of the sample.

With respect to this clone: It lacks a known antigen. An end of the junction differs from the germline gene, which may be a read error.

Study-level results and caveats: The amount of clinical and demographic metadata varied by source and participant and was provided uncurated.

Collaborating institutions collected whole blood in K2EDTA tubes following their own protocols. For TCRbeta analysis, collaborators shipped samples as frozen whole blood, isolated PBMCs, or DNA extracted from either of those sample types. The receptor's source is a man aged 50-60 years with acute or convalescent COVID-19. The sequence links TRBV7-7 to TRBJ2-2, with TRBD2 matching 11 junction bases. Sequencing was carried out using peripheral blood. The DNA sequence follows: TGTGCTAGCAGCCCGACTAGCGGGGCCAACACCGGGGAGCTGTTTTTT. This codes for CASSPTSGANTGELFF.